Given below is one T cell receptor beta chain in context. Its antigen is not yet known. One base away there is no much larger clone; base qualities are not given. Preparation of the library involved the immunoSEQ multiplex PCR assay. Held by TCRdb, this immuneACCESS table contains in-frame sequences only and omits some clones. Under half of the omission traces to an unresolved V gene where checked; the cause of the rest is unknown. This sample is represented by about 75,000 clones; around 97% of them were singletons. More than 0.15% of the sample belongs to the ten largest clones. This specimen comes from a study of technical replicates of blood from a handful of donors (TCRdb year 2017). V gives up 2 bases and J gives up 5 bases, and the segment between their germline ends measures 10 bases. The cysteine opens and the phenylalanine closes a CDR3 of 13 amino acids. Only the CDR3 DNA is retained, 39 bases long and in frame from the first base. CDR1 and CDR2, per the germline V gene (reference sequence), are LNHDA and SQIVND.

The rearrangement joined TRBV19 to TRBJ2-7; the D region possibly corresponds to TRBD1 (6 bases align). What was sequenced was T cells isolated from PBMCs. This receptor was obtained from a human donor in good health. DNA sequence: TGTGCCAGTAGTATAACAGGGTGGGACGAGCAGTACTTC. It encodes CASSITGWDEQYF.